The clone carrying this T cell receptor beta chain was seen more than once but under ten times. Its antigen is as yet unknown. This CDR3 has 15 amino acids. V lost 3 bases and J lost 5, with 16 bases in between. Germline V gene lookup returns CDR1 LNHNV and CDR2 YYDKDF (reference sequence). These data are taken from a study of response to subunit inactivated influenza vaccine. TCRdb fed the RT-PCR reads into MiXCR, producing one record per CDR3 protein. This table has around 200,000 distinct CDR3 sequences, about a tenth appearing once. General observations from the study: That few new T cells are recruited by each seasonal influenza vaccination was the authors' suggestion.

The clonotype comes from a man aged 45-65 years who received an inactivated influenza vaccine. The sequencing used non-naive T cells sorted from PBMCs, collected on the day of vaccination. The chain couples TRBV15 to TRBJ2-5; D perhaps matches TRBD1 (7 bases). The CDR3 spells CATSSGGTAWETQYF. CDR3 nucleotides: TGTGCCACCAGCAGCGGCGGGACAGCCTGGGAGACCCAGTACTTC.